These 7 T cell receptor beta chains came from one sample sequenced in a study of T and B cells in COVID-19 patients. From blood, roughly 220-550 ng of genomic DNA served as TRB template. Multiplex PCR with BIOMED2 TRB-A/B primer pools amplified TRB rearrangements. TCRdb re-analysed the multiplex PCR reads in MiXCR, keeping a single row per CDR3 protein. The table has roughly 8,400 distinct CDR3 sequences, under 30% seen once. Sample: blood. Every receptor here comes from a human donor who had recovered from COVID-19.

The chain is built from TRBV29-1 and TRBJ2-7; 10 nucleotides align to TRBD1. This CDR3 spans 13 amino acids. Trimming cost V 7 bases and J 5 bases; bases outside gene matches: 8. The germline V gene encodes CDR1 SQVTM and CDR2 ANQGSEA. CDR3 protein: CSGKGQGSNEQYF. For the CDR3, the DNA is TGCAGCGGGAAGGGACAGGGGAGCAACGAGCAGTACTTC.

In regard to this clonotype: A much larger clone is a single base away; this may be a read error. It is likely a read error, because the conserved phenylalanine at the end of the CDR3 is missing. This sequence joins TRBV27 and TRBJ1-1; 7 bases match TRBD1. The CDR3 runs to 15 residues. Per germline, CDR1 MNHEY and CDR2 SMNVEV (reference sequence). V lost 6 bases to trimming and J lost 5 bases; unmatched junction nucleotides: 12. The CDR3 sequence is CASRHPRQGKTEAFL. CDR3 DNA: TGTGCCAGCAGACATCCCAGACAGGGAAAAACTGAAGCTTTCCTT.

J is TRBJ2-7 and V is TRBV7-9, with TRBD1 matching 10 bases. The V segment lost 4 bases and the J segment 2 bases; nucleotides outside the gene matches: 8. This CDR3 has 16 amino acids. CDR1 SEHNR and CDR2 FQNEAQ come from the germline V gene (reference sequence). Here the CDR3 DNA reads TGTGCCAGCAGCTCGCCTGACAGGGGGCGAACCTACGAGCAGTACTTC. This encodes CASSSPDRGRTYEQYF.

The J gene is TRBJ2-7, the V gene TRBV20-1; 12 bases are a match to TRBD2. The germline CDR1 and CDR2 sequences are DFQATT and SNEGSKA (reference sequence). This CDR3 is built from 15 residues. J lost 6 bases, V lost 2 bases, and 8 bases had no gene match. Written as DNA, the CDR3 is TGCAGTGCTAGACCCCCGACTAGCGGGAGATCCGAGCAGTACTTC. As protein: CSARPPTSGRSEQYF.

The table lists this clonotype with many counts. The chain combines TRBV18 with TRBJ1-2, with a possible D match to TRBD1 (6 bases). Trimming pared 6 bases from V and 7 bases from J, leaving 12 bases between. Germline V gene data show CDR1 as KGHSH and CDR2 as LQKENI. CDR3 length: 12 amino acids. CDR3 coding DNA: TGTGCCAGCTCCGCCGGGACATTTGGCTACACCTTC. Protein sequence: CASSAGTFGYTF.

This clonotype was found many times. The chain is built from TRBV5-4 and TRBJ2-7, with D possibly TRBD1 on 6 matching bases. V was clipped by 4 bases and J by 2 bases, with 16 bases between them. Looked up from germline, CDR1 is SGHNT and CDR2 is YYREEE (reference sequence). This CDR3 region has 15 residues. The CDR3 here is CASSLGHPGTYEQYF. Written as DNA, the CDR3 is TGTGCCAGCAGCCTGGGACACCCGGGGACCTACGAGCAGTACTTC.

This clonotype was seen at least ten times. The genes are TRBV6-6 and TRBJ1-6, with D hard to call. In germline, CDR1 is MNHNY, CDR2 SVGAGI (reference sequence). Trimming stripped 8 bases from V and 0 bases from J, with 14 bases between. The CDR3 loop spans 16 amino acids. The CDR3 DNA follows: TGTGCCAGCCTTCAATCCTGGAGCTCCTATAATTCACCCCTCCACTTT. Translated: CASLQSWSSYNSPLHF.